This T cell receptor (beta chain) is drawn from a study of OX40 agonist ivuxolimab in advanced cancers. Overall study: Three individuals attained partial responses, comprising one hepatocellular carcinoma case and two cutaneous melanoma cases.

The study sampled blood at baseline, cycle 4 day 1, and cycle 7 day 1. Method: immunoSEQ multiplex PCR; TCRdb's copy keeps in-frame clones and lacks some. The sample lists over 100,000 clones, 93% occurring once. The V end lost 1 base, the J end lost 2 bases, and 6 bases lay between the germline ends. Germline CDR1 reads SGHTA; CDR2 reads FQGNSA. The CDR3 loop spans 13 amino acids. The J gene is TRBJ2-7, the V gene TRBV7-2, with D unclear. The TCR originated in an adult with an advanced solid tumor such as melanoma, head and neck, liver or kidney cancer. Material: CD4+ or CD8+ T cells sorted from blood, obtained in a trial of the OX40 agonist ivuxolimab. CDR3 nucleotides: TGTGCCAGCAGCTTAGAGGGAACCTACGAGCAGTACTTC. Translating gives CASSLEGTYEQYF.